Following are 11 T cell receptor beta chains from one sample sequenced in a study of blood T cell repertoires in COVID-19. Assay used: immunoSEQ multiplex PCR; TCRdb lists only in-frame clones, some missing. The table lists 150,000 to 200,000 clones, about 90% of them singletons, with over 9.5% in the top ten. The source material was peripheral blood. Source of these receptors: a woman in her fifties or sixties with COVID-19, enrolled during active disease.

Written as DNA, the CDR3 is TGTGCCAGCAGAACGGACAGTCTTCAGCCCCAGCATTTT. Translated, it gives CASRTDSLQPQHF. V and J are TRBV6-6 and TRBJ1-5; a possible D gene is TRBD1 (6 bases). Trimming removed 6 bases from V and 6 bases from J, with 12 bases in between. There are 13 residues in the CDR3. Germline CDR1 and CDR2: MNHNY and SVGAGI (reference sequence).

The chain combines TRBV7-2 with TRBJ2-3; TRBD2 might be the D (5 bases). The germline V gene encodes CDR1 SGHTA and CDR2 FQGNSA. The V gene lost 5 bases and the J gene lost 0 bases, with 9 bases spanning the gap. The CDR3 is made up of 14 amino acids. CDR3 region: CASSRRTSTDTQYF. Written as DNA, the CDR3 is TGTGCCAGCAGCAGAAGGACTAGCACAGATACGCAGTATTTT.

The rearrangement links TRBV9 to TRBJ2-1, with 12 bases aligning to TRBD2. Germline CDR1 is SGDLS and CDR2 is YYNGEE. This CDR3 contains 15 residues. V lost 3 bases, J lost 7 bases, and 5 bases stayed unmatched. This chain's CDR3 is CASSELAGGRNEQFF. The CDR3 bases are TGTGCCAGCAGCGAACTAGCGGGAGGACGGAATGAGCAGTTCTTC.

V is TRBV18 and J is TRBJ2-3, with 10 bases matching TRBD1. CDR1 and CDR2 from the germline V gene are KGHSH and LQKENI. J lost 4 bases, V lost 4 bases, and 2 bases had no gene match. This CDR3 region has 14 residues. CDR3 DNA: TGTGCCAGCTCACTGGACAGGGGGTCAGATACGCAGTATTTT. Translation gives CASSLDRGSDTQYF.

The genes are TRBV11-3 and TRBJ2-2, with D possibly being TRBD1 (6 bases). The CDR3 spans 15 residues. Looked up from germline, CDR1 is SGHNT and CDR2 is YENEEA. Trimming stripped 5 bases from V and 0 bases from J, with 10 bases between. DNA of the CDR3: TGTGCCAGCAGCCGACAGGCCGCGAACACCGGGGAGCTGTTTTTT. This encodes CASSRQAANTGELFF.

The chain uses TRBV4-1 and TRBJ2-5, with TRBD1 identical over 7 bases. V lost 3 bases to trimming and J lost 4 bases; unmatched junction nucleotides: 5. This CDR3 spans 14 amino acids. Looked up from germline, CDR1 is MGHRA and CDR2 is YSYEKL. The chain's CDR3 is CASSHLGDRETQYF. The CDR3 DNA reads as TGCGCCAGCAGCCACCTAGGGGACAGAGAGACCCAGTACTTC.

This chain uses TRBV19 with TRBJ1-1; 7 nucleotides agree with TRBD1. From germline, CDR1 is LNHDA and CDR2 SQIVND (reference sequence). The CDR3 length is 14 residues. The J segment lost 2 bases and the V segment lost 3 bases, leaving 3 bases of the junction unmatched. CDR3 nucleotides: TGTGCCAGTAGTATGGGACAGTTAAACACTGAAGCTTTCTTT. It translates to CASSMGQLNTEAFF.

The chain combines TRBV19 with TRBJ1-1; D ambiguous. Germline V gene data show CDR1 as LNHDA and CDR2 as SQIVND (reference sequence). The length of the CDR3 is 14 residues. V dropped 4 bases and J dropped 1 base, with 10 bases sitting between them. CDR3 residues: CASSKTSGNTEAFF. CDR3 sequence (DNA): TGTGCCAGTAGTAAAACCTCAGGGAACACTGAAGCTTTCTTT.

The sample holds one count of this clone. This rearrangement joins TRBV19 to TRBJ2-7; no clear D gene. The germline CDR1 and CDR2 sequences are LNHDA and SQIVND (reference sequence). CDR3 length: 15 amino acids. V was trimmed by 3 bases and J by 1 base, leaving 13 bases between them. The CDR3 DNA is TGTGCCAGTAGTATTAAAGGAACGGGTTCCTACGAGCAGTACTTC. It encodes CASSIKGTGSYEQYF.

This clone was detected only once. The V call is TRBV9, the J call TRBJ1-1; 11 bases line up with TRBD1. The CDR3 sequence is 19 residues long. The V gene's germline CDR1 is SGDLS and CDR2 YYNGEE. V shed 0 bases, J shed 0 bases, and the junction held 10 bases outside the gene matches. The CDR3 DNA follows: TGTGCCAGCAGCGTAGTGGGGACAGGGGGAACGACGATGAACACTGAAGCTTTCTTT. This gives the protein CASSVVGTGGTTMNTEAFF.

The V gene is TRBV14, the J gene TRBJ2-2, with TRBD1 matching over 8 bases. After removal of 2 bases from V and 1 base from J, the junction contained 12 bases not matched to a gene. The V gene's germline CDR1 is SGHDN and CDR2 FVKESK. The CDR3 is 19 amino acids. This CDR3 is CASSQHGGTGILNTGELFF. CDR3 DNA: TGTGCCAGCAGCCAACATGGCGGGACAGGTATTCTGAACACCGGGGAGCTGTTTTTT. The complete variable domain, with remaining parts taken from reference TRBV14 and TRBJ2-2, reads EAGVTQFPSHSVIEKGQTVTLRCDPISGHDNLYWYRRVMGKEIKFLLHFVKESKQDESGMPNNRFLAERTGGTYSTLKVQPAELEDSGVYFCASSQHGGTGILNTGELFFGEGSRLTVL.